This T cell receptor beta chain is from a study of blood T cell repertoires in COVID-19. Study overall: Sites in the United States, Italy and Spain provided acute and convalescent COVID-19 samples. Sample material is recorded as cDNA or gDNA derived from T cells, B-cell-depleted T cells, or PBMCs.

As processed by the authors: Estimation of nucleated cell counts relied on the amplification of reference gene primers. The data were produced by immunoSEQ multiplex PCR, yet TCRdb's version contains in-frame clones alone and is incomplete. Clone size and V and J calls were adopted from that table, with D and trimming inferred from the DNA. Among fewer than 100,000 clones listed, roughly 84% were seen once. Deletions cut 5 bases from V and 8 bases from J, with 12 bases between. The germline V gene encodes CDR1 SEHNR and CDR2 FQNEAQ (reference sequence). The CDR3 spans 12 residues. The chain employs TRBV7-9 and TRBJ1-2; D unclear. The receptor was isolated from a woman aged 80 or over with acute or convalescent COVID-19. The sequenced sample was peripheral blood. CDR3 bases: TGTGCCAGCAGCCCCGCGTCAGGCGGCTACACCTTC. It translates to CASSPASGGYTF.